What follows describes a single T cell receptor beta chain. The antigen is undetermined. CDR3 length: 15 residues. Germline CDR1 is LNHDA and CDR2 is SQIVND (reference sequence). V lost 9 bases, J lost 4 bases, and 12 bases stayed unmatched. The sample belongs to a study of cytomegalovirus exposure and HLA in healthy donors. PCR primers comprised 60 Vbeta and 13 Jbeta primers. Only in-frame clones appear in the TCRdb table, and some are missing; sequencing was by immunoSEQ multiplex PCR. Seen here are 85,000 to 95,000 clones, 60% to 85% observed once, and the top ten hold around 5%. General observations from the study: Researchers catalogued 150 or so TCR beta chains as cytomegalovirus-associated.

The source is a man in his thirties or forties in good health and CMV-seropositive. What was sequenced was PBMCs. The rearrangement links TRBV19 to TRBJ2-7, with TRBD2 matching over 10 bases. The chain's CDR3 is CASRPTSGLQYEQYF. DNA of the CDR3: TGTGCCAGCCGACCGACTAGCGGGTTACAGTACGAGCAGTACTTC.